Listed here are 13 T cell receptor beta chains from one sample, sequenced in a study of CD8+CD57+ T cells in acquired aplastic anemia. Investigators profiled TCR beta VDJ and CDR3 from genomic DNA template. TCRdb fed the reads into MiXCR, producing one record per CDR3 protein. The sample contains 200,000 to 250,000 distinct CDR3 sequences, 40% to 50% of which appear only once. Sequenced patients had shown CD8+CD57+ cell expansion by flow cytometry. Sequencing was performed on sorted CD4+, CD8+, or CD8+CD57+ T cells (not recorded which) from PBMCs. All receptors derive from a human donor with aplastic anemia.

The chain combines TRBV30 with TRBJ1-1; D gene uncertain. The CDR3 is 14 amino acids. V was trimmed by 0 bases and J by 0 bases, leaving 8 bases between them. The germline V gene encodes CDR1 GTSNPN and CDR2 SVGIG (reference sequence). CDR3 in DNA: TGTGCCTGGAGTGTACTGGAGATGAACACTGAAGCTTTCTTT. Its translation is CAWSVLEMNTEAFF.

This clonotype was detected many times. The CDR3 spells CAISESENGNEKLFF. CDR3 in DNA: TGTGCCATCAGTGAGTCCGAGAATGGTAATGAAAAACTGTTTTTT. V is TRBV10-3 and J is TRBJ1-4, with no clear D. CDR1 ENHRY and CDR2 SYGVKD come from the germline V gene. The CDR3 has 15 amino acids. V shed 0 bases and J shed 4 bases, with 9 bases lying between them.

This sequence joins TRBV2 and TRBJ2-1, with 8 bases that match TRBD2. The CDR3 runs to 15 residues. With V trimmed by 11 bases and J by 3 bases, 12 bases remained unmatched. The V gene's germline CDR1 is SNHLY and CDR2 FYNNEI. DNA of the CDR3: TGTGCCTGGAGGATGAGCGGGGGAGACTACAATGAGCAGTTCTTC. It yields the protein CAWRMSGGDYNEQFF.

This clonotype was counted ten times or more. The chain is built from TRBV27 and TRBJ1-6; 7 bases are a match to TRBD1. With V trimmed by 6 bases and J by 9 bases, 5 bases remained unmatched. From germline, CDR1 is MNHEY and CDR2 SMNVEV (reference sequence). This CDR3 is 13 amino acids long. The CDR3 spells CASRTGSVSPLHF. CDR3 in DNA: TGTGCCAGCAGGACAGGGTCAGTTTCACCCCTCCACTTT.

CDR3 nucleotides: TGTGCCAGCAGTTTTTTTGCGAATGAGCAGTTCTTC. As protein: CASSFFANEQFF. The chain joins TRBV28 to TRBJ2-1; D uncertain. Germline V gives CDR1 MDHEN, CDR2 SYDVKM. The CDR3 is made up of 12 amino acids. The V gene lost 3 bases and the J gene lost 7 bases, with 7 bases spanning the gap.

The gene calls are TRBV28 and TRBJ2-3; 10 positions agree with TRBD2. The CDR3 is 16 amino acids. V shed 5 bases and J 3 bases; nucleotides not matched to a gene: 8. Germline CDR1 is MDHEN and CDR2 is SYDVKM. CDR3 sequence: CASSDPSGRGTDTQYF. The CDR3, as DNA: TGTGCCAGCAGTGACCCTAGCGGGAGAGGAACAGATACGCAGTATTTT.

This clonotype was seen only a few times. A clone one base away is much larger, so this may be a read error. CDR3 region: CASSLAQQAYFEQYF. In DNA, the CDR3 is TGTGCCAGCAGCTTGGCCCAGCAGGCATACTTCGAGCAGTACTTC. This chain links TRBV5-6 with TRBJ2-7; unclear D gene. Trimming left V 0 bases short and J 6 bases short, with 16 bases between. Looked up from germline, CDR1 is SGHDT and CDR2 is YYEEEE. The CDR3 covers 15 residues.

J is TRBJ2-5 and V is TRBV11-2; a possible D gene is TRBD2 (5 bases). Germline V gives CDR1 SGHAT, CDR2 FQNNGV. The CDR3 has 13 residues. With 7 bases removed from V and 4 bases from J, the gap between germline ends came to 13 bases. CDR3 DNA: TGTGCCAGCAAAATAGCGTTCGGAGAGACCCAGTACTTC. This codes for CASKIAFGETQYF.

This clonotype was detected ten times or more. The genes are TRBV6-4 and TRBJ2-3; TRBD1 or TRBD2 may be the D gene (5 bases each). V gave up 3 bases and J gave up 4 bases, with 17 bases separating them. The germline gives CDR1 MRHNA, CDR2 SNTAGT. The CDR3 runs to 16 residues. The CDR3 DNA reads TGTGCCAGCAGTGATAGTGTCCCATCGGGGCCAGATACGCAGTATTTT. As protein: CASSDSVPSGPDTQYF.

The sample holds a few counts of this clonotype. The chain couples TRBV7-9 to TRBJ2-1; 10 bases line up with TRBD1. Germline V lookup: CDR1 SEHNR, CDR2 FQNEAQ (reference sequence). This CDR3 is 16 amino acids long. V trimming: 5 bases; J trimming: 8 bases; junction bases outside the gene matches: 12. CDR3 residues: CASSPRQGAPWDEQFF. CDR3 coding DNA: TGTGCCAGCAGCCCCCGACAGGGGGCGCCTTGGGATGAGCAGTTCTTC.

A note on this clonotype: Germline and junction disagree at one end, which may indicate a read error. The genes are TRBV10-1 and TRBJ2-1; D is possibly TRBD1 or TRBD2 (5 bases each). This CDR3 is built from 14 residues. Germline CDR1 reads WNHNN; CDR2 reads SYGVQD (reference sequence). The CDR3 sequence: CASRGRDDYNEQFF. DNA for the CDR3: TGTGCCAGCCGGGGCCGGGACGACTACAATGAGCAGTTCTTC.

This clonotype appeared many times. This chain links TRBV6-2 or TRBV6-3 with TRBJ1-5; D is uncertain. Germline V gives CDR1 MNHEY, CDR2 SVGEGT. The V and J ends lost 2 bases and 4 bases respectively, with 9 bases between them. The CDR3 has 14 amino acids. Written as DNA, the CDR3 is TGTGCCAGCAGTTACACCTACACGAATCAGCCCCAGCATTTT. The encoded protein is CASSYTYTNQPQHF.

This clonotype was seen at least ten times. The chain joins TRBV9 to TRBJ2-2; 9 positions agree with TRBD2. The germline CDR1 and CDR2 sequences are SGDLS and YYNGEE. This CDR3 is 17 amino acids long. The V segment lost 1 base and the J segment 2 bases; nucleotides outside the gene matches: 6. In nucleotides, the CDR3 is TGTGCCAGCAGCGTAAGCCTAGCGGGGCCCAACACCGGGGAGCTGTTTTTT. It encodes CASSVSLAGPNTGELFF.